This TCR beta chain was sequenced during a study of tumor-infiltrating lymphocytes in primary liver carcinoma. Study-wide results and caveats: With p = 0.039, the top-250-clone fraction in tumors significantly exceeded that in blood. Compared with tumor region pairs, tumor-adjacent and tumor-blood pairs overlapped less.

The source of the blood RNA was unsorted whole blood, and germline DNA was extracted as well. About 4.1 milliliters of peripheral blood were drawn preoperatively. V was trimmed by 4 bases and J by 4 bases, leaving 17 bases between them. CDR1 is SGHDN and CDR2 is FVKESK in the germline V gene. The CDR3 is 17 residues long. TCR beta cDNA was reverse-transcribed from approximately 0.45 ug of total RNA. The reaction used a constant-region primer and ProtoScript II reverse transcriptase. A slightly modified ARM-PCR protocol with three nested multiplex PCR rounds produced these TCR beta libraries. Researchers ran the first two PCR rounds for 9 to 10 cycles each with TRBV1-TRBV30 forward primers and a C-beta reverse primer. Each CDR3 protein gets one entry after TCRdb re-called the multiplex PCR reads with MiXCR. The data contain about 300,000 distinct CDR3 sequences, about 62% of them singletons. With regard to this clonotype: Its cognate antigen is unknown.

The sequence derives from a man in his forties with primary liver carcinoma and hepatitis B virus infection. The rearrangement links TRBV14 to TRBJ1-6; D possibly corresponds to TRBD1 (5 bases). Sequencing was performed on peripheral blood. CDR3 DNA: TGTGCCAGCAGCCCGGGGGGGTCCCGAACTTATAATTCACCCCTCCACTTT. It yields the protein CASSPGGSRTYNSPLHF.